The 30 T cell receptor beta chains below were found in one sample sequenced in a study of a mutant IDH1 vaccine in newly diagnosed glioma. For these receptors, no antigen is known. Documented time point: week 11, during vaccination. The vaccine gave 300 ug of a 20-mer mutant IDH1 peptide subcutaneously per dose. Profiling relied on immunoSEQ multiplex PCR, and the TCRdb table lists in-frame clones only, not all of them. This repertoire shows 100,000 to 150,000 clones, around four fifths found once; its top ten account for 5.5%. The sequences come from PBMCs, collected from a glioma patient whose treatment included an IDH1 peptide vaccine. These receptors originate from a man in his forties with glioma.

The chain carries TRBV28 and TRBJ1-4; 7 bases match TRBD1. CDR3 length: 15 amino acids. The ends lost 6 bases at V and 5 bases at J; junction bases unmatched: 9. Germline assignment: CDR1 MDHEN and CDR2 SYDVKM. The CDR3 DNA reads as TGTGCCAGCAGACGACTCGGGACAGTCAATGAAAAACTGTTTTTT. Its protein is CASRRLGTVNEKLFF.

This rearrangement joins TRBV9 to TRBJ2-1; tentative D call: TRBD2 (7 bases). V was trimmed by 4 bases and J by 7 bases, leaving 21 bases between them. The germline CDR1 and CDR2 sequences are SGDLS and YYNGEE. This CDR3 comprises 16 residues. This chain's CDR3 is CASSTDPRGASNEQFF. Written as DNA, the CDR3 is TGTGCCAGCAGCACAGACCCTCGGGGGGCGAGTAATGAGCAGTTCTTC.

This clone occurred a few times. DNA for the CDR3: TGTGCCAGCAGCTTAGCGCATTACGAGCAGTACTTC. Residues: CASSLAHYEQYF. The gene calls are TRBV7-9 and TRBJ2-7; no clear D. The CDR3 extends over 12 amino acids. Germline-derived CDR1 and CDR2 are SEHNR and FQNEAQ (reference sequence). The germline V and J ends were trimmed by 0 bases and 4 bases, with 4 bases remaining between them.

The CDR3 nucleotides read TGTGCCACCAGCAGAGATCTGGATGAGCAGTTCTTC. This gives the protein CATSRDLDEQFF. V is TRBV15 and J is TRBJ2-1, with D uncertain. The CDR3 totals 12 residues. V lost 0 bases, J lost 8 bases, and 5 bases lay in between. The germline V gene encodes CDR1 LNHNV and CDR2 YYDKDF (reference sequence). Using reference TRBV15 and TRBJ2-1 for the parts outside the CDR3, the full variable domain is DAMVIQNPRYQVTQFGKPVTLSCSQTLNHNVMYWYQQKSSQAPKLLFHYYDKDFNNEADTPDNFQSRRPNTSFCFLDIRSPGLGDTAMYLCATSRDLDEQFFGPGTRLTVL.

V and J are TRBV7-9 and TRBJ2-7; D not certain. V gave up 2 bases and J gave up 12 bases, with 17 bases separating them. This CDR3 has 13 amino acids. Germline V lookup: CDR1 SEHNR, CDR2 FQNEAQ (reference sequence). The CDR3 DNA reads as TGTGCCAGCAGCTTAAACCCGGCCACCGAAAGGTACTTC. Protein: CASSLNPATERYF.

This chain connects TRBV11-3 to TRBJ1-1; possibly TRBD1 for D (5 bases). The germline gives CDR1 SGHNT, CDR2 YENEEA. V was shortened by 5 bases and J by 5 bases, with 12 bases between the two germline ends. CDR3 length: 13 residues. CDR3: CASSQGGETEAFF. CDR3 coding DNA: TGTGCCAGCAGCCAGGGCGGAGAAACTGAAGCTTTCTTT.

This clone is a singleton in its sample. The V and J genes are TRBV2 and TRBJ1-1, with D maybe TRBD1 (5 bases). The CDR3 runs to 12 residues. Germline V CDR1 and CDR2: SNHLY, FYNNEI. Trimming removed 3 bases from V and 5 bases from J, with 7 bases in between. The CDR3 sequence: CASSDRGTEAFF. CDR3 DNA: TGTGCCAGCAGTGATAGGGGTACTGAAGCTTTCTTT.

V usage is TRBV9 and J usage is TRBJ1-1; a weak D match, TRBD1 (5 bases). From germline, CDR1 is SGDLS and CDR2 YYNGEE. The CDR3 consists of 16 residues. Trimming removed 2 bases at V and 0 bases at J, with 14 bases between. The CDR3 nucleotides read TGTGCCAGCAGCGTTAACCAGGGTACTTTGAACACTGAAGCTTTCTTT. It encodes CASSVNQGTLNTEAFF.

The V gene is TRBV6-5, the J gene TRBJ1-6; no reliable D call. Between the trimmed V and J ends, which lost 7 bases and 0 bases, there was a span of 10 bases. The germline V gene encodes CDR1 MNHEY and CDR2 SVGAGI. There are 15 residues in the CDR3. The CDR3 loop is CASTRSGSYNSPLHF. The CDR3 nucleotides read TGTGCCAGCACTCGGAGTGGCTCCTATAATTCACCCCTCCACTTT.

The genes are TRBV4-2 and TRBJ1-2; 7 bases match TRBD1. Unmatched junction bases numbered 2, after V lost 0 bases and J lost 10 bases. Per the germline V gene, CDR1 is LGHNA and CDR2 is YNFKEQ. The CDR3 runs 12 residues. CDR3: CASSQEGGYYTF. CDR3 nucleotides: TGTGCCAGCAGCCAAGAAGGGGGCTACTACACCTTC.

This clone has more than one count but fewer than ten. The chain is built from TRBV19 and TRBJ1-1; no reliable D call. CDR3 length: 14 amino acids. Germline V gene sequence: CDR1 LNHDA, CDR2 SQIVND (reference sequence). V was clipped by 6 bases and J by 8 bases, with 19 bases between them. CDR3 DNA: TGTGCCAGTAGCCCGTGGGTCACCAAGGGAGAAGCTTTCTTT. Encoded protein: CASSPWVTKGEAFF.

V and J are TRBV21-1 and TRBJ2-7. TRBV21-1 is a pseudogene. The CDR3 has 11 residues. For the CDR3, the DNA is TGTGCCAGCAGCAAAACCTACGAGCAGTACTTC. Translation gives CASSKTYEQYF.

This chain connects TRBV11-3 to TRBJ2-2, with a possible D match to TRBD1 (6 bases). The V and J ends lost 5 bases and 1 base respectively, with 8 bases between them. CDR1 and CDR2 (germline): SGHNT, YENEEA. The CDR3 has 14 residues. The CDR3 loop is CASSGTRNTGELFF. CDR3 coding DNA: TGTGCCAGCAGCGGGACACGGAACACCGGGGAGCTGTTTTTT. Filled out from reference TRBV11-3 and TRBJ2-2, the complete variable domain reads EAGVVQSPRYKIIEKKQPVAFWCNPISGHNTLYWYLQNLGQGPELLIRYENEEAVDDSQLPKDRFSAERLKGVDSTLKIQPAELGDSAVYLCASSGTRNTGELFFGEGSRLTVL.

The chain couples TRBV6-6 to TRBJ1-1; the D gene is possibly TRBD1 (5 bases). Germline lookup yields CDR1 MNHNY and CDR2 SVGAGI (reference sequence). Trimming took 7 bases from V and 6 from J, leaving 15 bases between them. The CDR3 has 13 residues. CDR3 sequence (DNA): TGTGCCAGCAACGTCAGGGCGGAGGCTGAAGCTTTCTTT. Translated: CASNVRAEAEAFF.

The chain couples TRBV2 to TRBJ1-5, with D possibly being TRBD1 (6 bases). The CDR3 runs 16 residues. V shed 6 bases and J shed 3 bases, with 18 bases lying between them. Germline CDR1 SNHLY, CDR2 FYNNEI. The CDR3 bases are TGTGCCAGCAGGATGGGGGGGACACGCGACAATCAGCCCCAGCATTTT. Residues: CASRMGGTRDNQPQHF. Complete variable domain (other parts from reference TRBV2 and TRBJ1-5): EPEVTQTPSHQVTQMGQEVILRCVPISNHLYFYWYRQILGQKVEFLVSFYNNEISEKSEIFDDQFSVERPDGSNFTLKIRSTKLEDSAMYFCASRMGGTRDNQPQHFGDGTRLSIL.

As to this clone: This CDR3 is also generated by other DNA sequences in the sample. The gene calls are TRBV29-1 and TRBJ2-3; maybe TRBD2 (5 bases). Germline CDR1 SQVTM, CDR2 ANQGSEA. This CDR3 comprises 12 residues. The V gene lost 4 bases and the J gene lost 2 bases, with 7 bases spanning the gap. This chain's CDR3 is CSVVRDTDTQYF. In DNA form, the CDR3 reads TGCAGCGTTGTGAGGGACACAGATACGCAGTATTTT.

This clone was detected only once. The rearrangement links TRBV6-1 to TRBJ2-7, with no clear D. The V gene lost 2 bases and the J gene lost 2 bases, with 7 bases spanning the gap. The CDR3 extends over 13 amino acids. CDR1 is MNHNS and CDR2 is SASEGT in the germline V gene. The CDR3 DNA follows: TGTGCCAGCAGTGAATTATTCGCCTACGAGCAGTACTTC. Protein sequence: CASSELFAYEQYF.

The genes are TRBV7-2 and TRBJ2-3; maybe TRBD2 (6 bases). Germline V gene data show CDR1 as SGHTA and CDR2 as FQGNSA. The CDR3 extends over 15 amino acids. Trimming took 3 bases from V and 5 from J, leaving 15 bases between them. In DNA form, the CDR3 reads TGTGCCAGCAGCTTGGAGGGCAGGGTGATAGATACGCAGTATTTT. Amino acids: CASSLEGRVIDTQYF.

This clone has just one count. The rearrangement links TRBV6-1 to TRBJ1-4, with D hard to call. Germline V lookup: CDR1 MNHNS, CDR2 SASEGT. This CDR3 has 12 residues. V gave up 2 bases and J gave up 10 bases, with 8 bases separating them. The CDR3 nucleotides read TGTGCCAGCAGTGAATCAGGAGTAAAACTGTTTTTT. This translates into CASSESGVKLFF.

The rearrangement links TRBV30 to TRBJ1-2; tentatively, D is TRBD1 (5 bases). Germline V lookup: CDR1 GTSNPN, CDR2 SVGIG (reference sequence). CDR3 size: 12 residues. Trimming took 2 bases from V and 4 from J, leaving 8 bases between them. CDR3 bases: TGTGCCTGGAGTCTAACAGGCTATGGCTACACCTTC. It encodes CAWSLTGYGYTF.

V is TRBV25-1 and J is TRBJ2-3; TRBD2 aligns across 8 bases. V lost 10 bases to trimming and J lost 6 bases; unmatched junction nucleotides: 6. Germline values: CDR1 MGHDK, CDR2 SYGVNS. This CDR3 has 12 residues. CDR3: CATGRGSDTQYF. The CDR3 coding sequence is TGTGCCACCGGGAGGGGGTCTGATACGCAGTATTTT.

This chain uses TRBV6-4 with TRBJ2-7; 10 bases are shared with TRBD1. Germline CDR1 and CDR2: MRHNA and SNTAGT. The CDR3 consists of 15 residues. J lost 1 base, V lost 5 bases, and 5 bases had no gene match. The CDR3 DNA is TGTGCCAGCAGTTTCCCGGGACAGGGGTCCTACGAGCAGTACTTC. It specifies CASSFPGQGSYEQYF.

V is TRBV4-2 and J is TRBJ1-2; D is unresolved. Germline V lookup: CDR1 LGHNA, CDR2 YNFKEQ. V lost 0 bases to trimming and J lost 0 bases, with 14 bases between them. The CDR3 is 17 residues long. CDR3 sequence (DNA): TGTGCCAGCAGCCAAGATTGGTCCTTATCCCCTAACTATGGCTACACCTTC. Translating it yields CASSQDWSLSPNYGYTF.

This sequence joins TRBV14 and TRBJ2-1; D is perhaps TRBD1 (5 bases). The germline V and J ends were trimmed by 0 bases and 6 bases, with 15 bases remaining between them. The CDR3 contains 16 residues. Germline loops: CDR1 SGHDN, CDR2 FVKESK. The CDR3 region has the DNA TGTGCCAGCAGCCAAGATTTGACCGGCAGGGTCAATGAGCAGTTCTTC. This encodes CASSQDLTGRVNEQFF.

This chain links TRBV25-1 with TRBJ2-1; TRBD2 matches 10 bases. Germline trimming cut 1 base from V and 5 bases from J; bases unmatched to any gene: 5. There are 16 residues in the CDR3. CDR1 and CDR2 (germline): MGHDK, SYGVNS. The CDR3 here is CASSELGLAGDNEQFF. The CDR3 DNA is TGTGCCAGCAGTGAATTAGGGCTAGCGGGGGACAATGAGCAGTTCTTC. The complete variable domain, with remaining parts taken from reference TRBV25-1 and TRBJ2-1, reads EADIYQTPRYLVIGTGKKITLECSQTMGHDKMYWYQQDPGMELHLIHYSYGVNSTEKGDLSSESTVSRIRTEHFPLTLESARPSHTSQYLCASSELGLAGDNEQFFGPGTRLTVL.

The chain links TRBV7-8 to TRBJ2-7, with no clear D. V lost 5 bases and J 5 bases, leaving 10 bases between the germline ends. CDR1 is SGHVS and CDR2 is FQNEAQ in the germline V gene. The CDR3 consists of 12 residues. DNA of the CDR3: TGTGCCAGCAGCCAAACTGGCGACGAGCAGTACTTC. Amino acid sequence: CASSQTGDEQYF.

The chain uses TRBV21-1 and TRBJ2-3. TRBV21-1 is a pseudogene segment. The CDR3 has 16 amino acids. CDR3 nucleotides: TGTGCCAGCAGCAAAGTGGTCAGCACTAGCACAGATACGCAGTATTTT. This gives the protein CASSKVVSTSTDTQYF.

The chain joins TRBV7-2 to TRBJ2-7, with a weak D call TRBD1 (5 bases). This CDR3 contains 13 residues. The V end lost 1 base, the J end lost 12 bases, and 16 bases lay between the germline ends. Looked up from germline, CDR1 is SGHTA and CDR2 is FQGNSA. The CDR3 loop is CASSLGTGSRGYF. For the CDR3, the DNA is TGTGCCAGCAGCTTAGGAACAGGTTCAAGGGGGTACTTC.

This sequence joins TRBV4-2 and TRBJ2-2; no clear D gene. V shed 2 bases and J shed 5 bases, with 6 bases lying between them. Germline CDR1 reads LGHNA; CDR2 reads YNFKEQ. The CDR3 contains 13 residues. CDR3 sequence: CASSQLSTGELFF. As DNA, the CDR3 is TGTGCCAGCAGCCAACTAAGTACCGGGGAGCTGTTTTTT.

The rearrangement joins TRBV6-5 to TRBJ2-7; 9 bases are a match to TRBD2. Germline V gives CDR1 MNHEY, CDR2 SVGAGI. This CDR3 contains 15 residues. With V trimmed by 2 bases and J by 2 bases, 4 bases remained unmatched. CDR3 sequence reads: CASSYVGGGAYEQYF. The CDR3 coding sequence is TGTGCCAGCAGTTACGTGGGCGGGGGGGCCTACGAGCAGTACTTC.